This record covers a single T cell receptor (beta chain). Its specificity is not known. The data derive from a study of CD4 T cells in relation to SARS-CoV-2 and coronaviruses. Before the COVID-19 pandemic, during about 2010-2018, CD4+ T cells were taken from unexposed donors. Isolation of CD4+ T cells took place after approximately 10 days in culture. Method: immunoSEQ multiplex PCR; TCRdb's copy keeps in-frame clones and lacks some. The top ten clones hold over 9.5% of a sample with about 26,000 clones, about three quarters of them seen once. CDR3 length: 17 amino acids. V lost 4 bases and J lost 9; bases outside the gene matches: 12. Germline V gives CDR1 LGHNA, CDR2 YSLEER.

The TCR sequence derives from a human donor in good health. The chain uses TRBV4-3 and TRBJ2-1, with 13 bases lining up with TRBD2. Sequenced: CD4+ T cells from PBMCs, cultured in vitro. CDR3 nucleotide sequence: TGCGCCAGCAGCCCCCGTGGGACTAGCGGGATGGCTGGTGAGCAGTTCTTC. This encodes CASSPRGTSGMAGEQFF.